What follows describes a single T cell receptor beta chain. Antigen unknown. This record comes from a study of cytomegalovirus exposure and HLA in healthy donors. Amplification used 60 Vbeta primers and 13 Jbeta primers. Generated by immunoSEQ multiplex PCR, the TCRdb table keeps only in-frame clones and is missing some. This table has 150,000 to 200,000 clones, around 80% appearing once. After removal of 2 bases from V and 0 bases from J, the junction contained 6 bases not matched to a gene. This CDR3 has 16 amino acids. Looked up from germline, CDR1 is LNHDA and CDR2 is SQIVND (reference sequence). Overall study results and limits: The authors later found HLA-associated TCR beta chains more clonally expanded than equally common others.

The receptor was derived from a man aged 40-55 years in good health and CMV-seropositive. What was sequenced was PBMCs. The V and J genes are TRBV19 and TRBJ1-1; 7 bases map to TRBD1. CDR3 coding DNA: TGTGCCAGTAGTATACGGTACAGGGGCGTGAACACTGAAGCTTTCTTT. Its protein is CASSIRYRGVNTEAFF.